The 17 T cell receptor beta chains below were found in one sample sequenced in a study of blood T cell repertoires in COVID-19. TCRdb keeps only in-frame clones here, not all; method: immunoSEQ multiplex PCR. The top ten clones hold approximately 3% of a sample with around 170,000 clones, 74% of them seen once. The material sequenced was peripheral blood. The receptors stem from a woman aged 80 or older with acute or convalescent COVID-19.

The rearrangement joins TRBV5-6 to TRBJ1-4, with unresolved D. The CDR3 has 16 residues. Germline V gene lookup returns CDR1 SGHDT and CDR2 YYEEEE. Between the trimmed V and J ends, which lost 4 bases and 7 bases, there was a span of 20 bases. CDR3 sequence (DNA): TGTGCCAGCAGCAGCCCCGGGCAGACGCGGGGTGAAAAACTGTTTTTT. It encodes CASSSPGQTRGEKLFF. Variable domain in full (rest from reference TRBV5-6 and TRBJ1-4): DAGVTQSPTHLIKTRGQQVTLRCSPKSGHDTVSWYQQALGQGPQFIFQYYEEEERQRGNFPDRFSGHQFPNYSSELNVNALLLGDSALYLCASSSPGQTRGEKLFFGSGTQLSVL.

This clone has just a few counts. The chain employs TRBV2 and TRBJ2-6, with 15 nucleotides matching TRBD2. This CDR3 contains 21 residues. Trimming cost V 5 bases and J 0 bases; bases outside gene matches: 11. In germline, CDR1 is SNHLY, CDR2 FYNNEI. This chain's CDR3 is CASSRWGTSGRTDSGANVLTF. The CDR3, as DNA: TGTGCCAGCAGTAGGTGGGGGACTAGCGGGAGGACCGACTCTGGGGCCAACGTCCTGACTTTC.

The CDR3 nucleotides read TGTGCCAGCAGTTTATCTCGGGACACTGAAGCTTTCTTT. It is translated as CASSLSRDTEAFF. The chain combines TRBV12-3 or TRBV12-4 with TRBJ1-1; D is unresolved. The CDR3 runs 13 residues. Trimming cost V 2 bases and J 3 bases, with 7 bases left between them.

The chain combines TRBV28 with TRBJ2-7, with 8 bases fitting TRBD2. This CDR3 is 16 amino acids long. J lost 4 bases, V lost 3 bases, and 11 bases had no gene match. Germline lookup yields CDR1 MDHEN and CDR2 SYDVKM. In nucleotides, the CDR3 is TGTGCCAGCAGTTTCGGTAGCGGGACCGGTGGTTACGAGCAGTACTTC. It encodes CASSFGSGTGGYEQYF. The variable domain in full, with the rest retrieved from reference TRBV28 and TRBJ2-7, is DVKVTQSSRYLVKRTGEKVFLECVQDMDHENMFWYRQDPGLGLRLIYFSYDVKMKEKGDIPEGYSVSREKKERFSLILESASTNQTSMYLCASSFGSGTGGYEQYFGPGTRLTVT.

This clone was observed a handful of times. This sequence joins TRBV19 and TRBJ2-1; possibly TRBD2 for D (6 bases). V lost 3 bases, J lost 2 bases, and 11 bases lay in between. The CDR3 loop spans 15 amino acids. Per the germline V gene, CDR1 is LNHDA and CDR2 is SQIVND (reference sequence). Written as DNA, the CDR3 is TGTGCCAGTAGTATGGATGCGGGAACCTACAATGAGCAGTTCTTC. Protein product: CASSMDAGTYNEQFF.

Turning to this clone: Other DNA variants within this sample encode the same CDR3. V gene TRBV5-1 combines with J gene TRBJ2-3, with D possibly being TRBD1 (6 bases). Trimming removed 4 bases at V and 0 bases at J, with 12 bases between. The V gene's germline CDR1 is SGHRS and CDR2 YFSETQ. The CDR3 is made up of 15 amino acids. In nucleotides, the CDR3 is TGCGCCAGCAGCCCTGGACAGCCAAGCACAGATACGCAGTATTTT. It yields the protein CASSPGQPSTDTQYF.

CDR3 DNA sequence: TGTGCCATCAGTGCCTGGGGGGGTACTGATGGCTACACCTTC. Protein: CAISAWGGTDGYTF. This chain connects TRBV10-3 to TRBJ1-2, with D possibly matching TRBD1 (5 bases). Germline CDR1 and CDR2: ENHRY and SYGVKD. The V end lost 4 bases, the J end lost 6 bases, and 15 bases lay between the germline ends. The CDR3 runs to 14 residues.

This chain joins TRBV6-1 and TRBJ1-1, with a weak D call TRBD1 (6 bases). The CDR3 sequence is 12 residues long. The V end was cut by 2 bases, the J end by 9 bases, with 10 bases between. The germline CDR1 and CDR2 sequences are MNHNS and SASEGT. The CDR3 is CASSEFGQQAFF. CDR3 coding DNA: TGTGCCAGCAGTGAATTTGGACAGCAAGCTTTCTTT.

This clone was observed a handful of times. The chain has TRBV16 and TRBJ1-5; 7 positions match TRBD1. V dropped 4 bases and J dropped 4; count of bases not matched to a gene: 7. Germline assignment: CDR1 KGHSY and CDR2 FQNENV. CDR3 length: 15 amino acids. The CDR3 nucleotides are TGTGCCAGCAGCCCGGACAGGCAGCCAAATCAGCCCCAGCATTTT. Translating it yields CASSPDRQPNQPQHF.

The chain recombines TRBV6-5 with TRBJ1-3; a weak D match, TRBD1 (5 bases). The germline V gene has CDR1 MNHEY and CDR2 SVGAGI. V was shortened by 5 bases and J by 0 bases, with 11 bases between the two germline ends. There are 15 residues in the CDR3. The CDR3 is CASSPRGFSGNTIYF. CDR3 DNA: TGTGCCAGCAGTCCTCGGGGGTTCTCTGGAAACACCATATATTTT.

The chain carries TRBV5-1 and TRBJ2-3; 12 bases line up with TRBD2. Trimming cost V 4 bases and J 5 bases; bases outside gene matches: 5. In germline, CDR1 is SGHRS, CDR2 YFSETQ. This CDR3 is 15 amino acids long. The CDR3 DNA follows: TGCGCCAGCAGCGCCGGACTAGCGGGAATAGATACGCAGTATTTT. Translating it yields CASSAGLAGIDTQYF.

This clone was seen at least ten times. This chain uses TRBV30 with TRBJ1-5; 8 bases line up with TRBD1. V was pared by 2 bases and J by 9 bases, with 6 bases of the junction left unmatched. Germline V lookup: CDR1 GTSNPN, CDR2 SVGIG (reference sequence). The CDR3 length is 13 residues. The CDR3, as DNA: TGTGCCTGGAGTACAGGGGGGAAGCGGCCCCAGCATTTT. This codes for CAWSTGGKRPQHF. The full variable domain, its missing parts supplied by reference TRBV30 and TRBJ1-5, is SQTIHQWPATLVQPVGSPLSLECTVEGTSNPNLYWYRQAAGRGLQLLFYSVGIGQISSEVPQNLSASRPQDRQFILSSKKLLLSDSGFYLCAWSTGGKRPQHFGDGTRLSIL.

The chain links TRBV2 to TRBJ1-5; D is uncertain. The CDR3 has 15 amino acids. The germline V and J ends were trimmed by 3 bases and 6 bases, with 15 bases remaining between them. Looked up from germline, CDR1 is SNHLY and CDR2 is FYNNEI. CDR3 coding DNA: TGTGCCAGCAGTGAGCGGGGAATTCTTACTCAGCCCCAGCATTTT. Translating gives CASSERGILTQPQHF.

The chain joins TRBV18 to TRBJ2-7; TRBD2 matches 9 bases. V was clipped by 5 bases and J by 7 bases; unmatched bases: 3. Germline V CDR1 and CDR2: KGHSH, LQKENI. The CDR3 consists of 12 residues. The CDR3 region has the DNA TGTGCCAGCTCAGCCAGCGGGAGGGAGCAGTACTTC. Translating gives CASSASGREQYF.

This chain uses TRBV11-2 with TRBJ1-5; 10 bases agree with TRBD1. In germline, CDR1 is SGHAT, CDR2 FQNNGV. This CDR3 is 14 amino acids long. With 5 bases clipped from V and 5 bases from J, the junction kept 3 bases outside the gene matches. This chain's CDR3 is CASSPGTGDQPQHF. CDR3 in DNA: TGTGCCAGCAGCCCAGGGACAGGGGATCAGCCCCAGCATTTT.

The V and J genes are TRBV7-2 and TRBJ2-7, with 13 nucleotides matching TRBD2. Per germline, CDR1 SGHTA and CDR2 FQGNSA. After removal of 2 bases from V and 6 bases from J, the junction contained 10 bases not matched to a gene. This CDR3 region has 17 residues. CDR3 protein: CASSLRGPGLAGSEQYF. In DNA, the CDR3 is TGTGCCAGCAGCTTAAGGGGGCCGGGACTAGCGGGAAGCGAGCAGTACTTC.

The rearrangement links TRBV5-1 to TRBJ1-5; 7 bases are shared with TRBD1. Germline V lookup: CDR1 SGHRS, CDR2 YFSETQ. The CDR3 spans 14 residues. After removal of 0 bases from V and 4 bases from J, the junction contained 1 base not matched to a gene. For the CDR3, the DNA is TGCGCCAGCAGCTTGGGGGACAGAAATCAGCCCCAGCATTTT. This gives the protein CASSLGDRNQPQHF.